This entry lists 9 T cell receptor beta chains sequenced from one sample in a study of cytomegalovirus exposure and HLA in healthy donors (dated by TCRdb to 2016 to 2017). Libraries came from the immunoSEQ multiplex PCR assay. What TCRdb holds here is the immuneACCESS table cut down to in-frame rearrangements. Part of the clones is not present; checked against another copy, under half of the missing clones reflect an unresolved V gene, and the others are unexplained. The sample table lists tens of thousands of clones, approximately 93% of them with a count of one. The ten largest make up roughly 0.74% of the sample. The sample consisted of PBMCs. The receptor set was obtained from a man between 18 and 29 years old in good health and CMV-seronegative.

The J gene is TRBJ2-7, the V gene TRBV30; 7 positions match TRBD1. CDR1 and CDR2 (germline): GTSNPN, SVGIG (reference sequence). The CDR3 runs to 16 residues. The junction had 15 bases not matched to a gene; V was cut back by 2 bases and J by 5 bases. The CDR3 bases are TGTGCCTGGAGTACCGTGGGGGACAGCCTAATTAACGAGCAGTACTTC. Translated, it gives CAWSTVGDSLINEQYF.

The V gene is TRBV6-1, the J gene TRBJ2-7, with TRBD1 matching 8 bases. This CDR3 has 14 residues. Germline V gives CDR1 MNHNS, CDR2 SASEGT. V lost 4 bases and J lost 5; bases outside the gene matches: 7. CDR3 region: CASSATGVGHEQYF. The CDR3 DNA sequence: TGTGCCAGCAGTGCGACAGGGGTAGGACACGAGCAGTACTTC.

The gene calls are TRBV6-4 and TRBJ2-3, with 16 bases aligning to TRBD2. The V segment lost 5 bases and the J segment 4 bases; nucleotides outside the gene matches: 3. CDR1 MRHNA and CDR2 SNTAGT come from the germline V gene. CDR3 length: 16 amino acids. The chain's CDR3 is CASSLGLAGGPDTQYF. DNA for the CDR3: TGTGCCAGCAGTTTGGGACTAGCGGGGGGGCCAGATACGCAGTATTTT.

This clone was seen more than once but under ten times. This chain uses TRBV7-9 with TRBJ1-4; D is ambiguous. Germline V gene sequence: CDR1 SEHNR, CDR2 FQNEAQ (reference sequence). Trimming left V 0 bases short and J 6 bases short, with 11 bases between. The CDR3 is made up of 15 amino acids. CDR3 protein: CASSLASGGHEKLFF. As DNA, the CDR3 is TGTGCCAGCAGCTTAGCGAGTGGTGGGCATGAAAAACTGTTTTTT.

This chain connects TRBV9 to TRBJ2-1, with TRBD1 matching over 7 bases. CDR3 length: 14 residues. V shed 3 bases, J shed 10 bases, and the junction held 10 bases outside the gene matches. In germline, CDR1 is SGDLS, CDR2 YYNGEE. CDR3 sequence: CASSATTTGNEQFF. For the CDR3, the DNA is TGTGCCAGCAGCGCCACAACGACAGGGAACGAGCAGTTCTTC.

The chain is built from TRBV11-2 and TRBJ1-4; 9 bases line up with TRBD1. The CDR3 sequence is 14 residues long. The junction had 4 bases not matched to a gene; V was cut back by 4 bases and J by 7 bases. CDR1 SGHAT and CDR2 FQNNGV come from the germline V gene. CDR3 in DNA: TGTGCCAGCAGCTCACAGGGGGCGGTTGAAAAACTGTTTTTT. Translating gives CASSSQGAVEKLFF. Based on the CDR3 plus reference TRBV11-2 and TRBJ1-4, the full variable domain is EAGVAQSPRYKIIEKRQSVAFWCNPISGHATLYWYQQILGQGPKLLIQFQNNGVVDDSQLPKDRFSAERLKGVDSTLKIQPAKLEDSAVYLCASSSQGAVEKLFFGSGTQLSVL.

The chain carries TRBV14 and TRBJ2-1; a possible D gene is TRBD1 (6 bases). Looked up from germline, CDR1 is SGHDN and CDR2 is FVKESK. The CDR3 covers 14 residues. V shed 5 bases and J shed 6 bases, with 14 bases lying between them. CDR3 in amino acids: CASSSITGSNEQFF. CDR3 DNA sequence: TGTGCCAGCAGCTCCATTACAGGGAGCAATGAGCAGTTCTTC.

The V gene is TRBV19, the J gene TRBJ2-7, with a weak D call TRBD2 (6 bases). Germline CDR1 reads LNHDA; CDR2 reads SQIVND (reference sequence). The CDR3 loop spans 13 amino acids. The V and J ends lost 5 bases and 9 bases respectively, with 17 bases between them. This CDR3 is CASSGTRDSGQYF. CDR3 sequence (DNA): TGTGCCAGTAGTGGAACTCGGGACTCGGGGCAGTACTTC.

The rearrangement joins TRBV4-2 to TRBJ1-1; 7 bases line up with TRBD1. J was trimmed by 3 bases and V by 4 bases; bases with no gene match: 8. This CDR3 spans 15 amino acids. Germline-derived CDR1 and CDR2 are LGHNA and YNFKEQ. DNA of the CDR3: TGTGCCAGCAGCCTCCAAGTGGGACAGTACACTGAAGCTTTCTTT. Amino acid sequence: CASSLQVGQYTEAFF.